This is a list of T cell receptor beta chains from one sample in a study of cytomegalovirus exposure and HLA in healthy donors. The method was immunoSEQ multiplex PCR; TCRdb's version includes in-frame clones alone and lacks a portion of them. Altogether about 130,000 clones are present, 81% being singletons, with the ten largest covering 0.7%. Sequencing was carried out using PBMCs. These TCRs come from a man aged 18 to 30 in good health and CMV-seronegative. Each CDR3 is given with its conserved first and last residue. The D gene is left open where the match is weak. Some rows mark clone size as missing; the rest say once, few, many or name a class of expanded clone.

V gene	CDR3 length	D gene	J gene	clone size	CDR3 protein	CDR3 DNA
TRBV7-9	16	-	TRBJ1-2	-	CASSSPKRGKNYGYTF	TGTGCCAGCAGCTCCCCAAAACGAGGGAAAAACTATGGCTACACCTTC
TRBV28	16	TRBD1	TRBJ2-7	few	CASSLPTDRVAYEQYF	TGTGCCAGCAGTTTACCGACAGACAGGGTCGCCTACGAGCAGTACTTC
TRBV6-5	12	-	TRBJ1-6	-	CASSLRESPLHF	TGTGCCAGCAGTTTGCGGGAATCACCCCTCCACTTT
TRBV6-5	14	-	TRBJ1-6	few	CASRPGQLNSPLHF	TGTGCCAGCAGGCCCGGACAATTGAATTCACCCCTCCACTTT
TRBV12-5	16	-	TRBJ2-4	-	CASGLARRGAKNIQYF	TGTGCTAGTGGTTTGGCGCGGAGGGGAGCCAAAAACATTCAGTACTTC
TRBV27	15	TRBD1	TRBJ1-6	-	CASRPDRVWNSPLHF	TGTGCCAGCAGACCAGACAGGGTTTGGAATTCACCCCTCCACTTT
TRBV7-8	16	-	TRBJ1-5	-	CASSLGFRGSNQPQHF	TGTGCCAGCAGCTTAGGTTTCCGGGGTAGCAATCAGCCCCAGCATTTT
TRBV28	12	-	TRBJ2-7	-	CASSSVRYEQYF	TGTGCCAGCAGTTCTGTGAGGTACGAGCAGTACTTC
TRBV29-1	13	-	TRBJ1-5	-	CSAVQGGDQPQHF	TGCAGCGCGGTACAGGGAGGGGATCAGCCCCAGCATTTT
TRBV5-1	16	-	TRBJ2-6	-	CASSLGGSSGANVLTF	TGCGCCAGCAGCTTGGGAGGGAGCTCTGGGGCCAACGTCCTGACTTTC
TRBV9	16	-	TRBJ2-7	-	CASSVGVDYYTYEQYF	TGTGCCAGCAGCGTAGGCGTCGACTACTATACCTACGAGCAGTACTTC
TRBV29-1	13	TRBD2	TRBJ2-5	-	CSVRTSGGETQYF	TGCAGCGTCCGGACTAGCGGGGGGGAGACCCAGTACTTC
TRBV7-6	14	TRBD1	TRBJ2-7	-	CASSQGTASYEQYF	TGTGCCAGCAGCCAAGGGACAGCCTCCTACGAGCAGTACTTC
TRBV19	13	-	TRBJ1-1	-	CASSTIQGGEAFF	TGTGCCAGTAGCACAATACAAGGGGGTGAAGCTTTCTTT
TRBV29-1	11	-	TRBJ1-2	-	CSGRGGYGYTF	TGCAGCGGCAGGGGCGGCTATGGCTACACCTTC
TRBV6-5	15	TRBD1	TRBJ2-7	-	CASSYSRDRGYEQYF	TGTGCCAGCAGTTACTCCCGGGACAGGGGCTACGAGCAGTACTTC
TRBV6-5	14	-	TRBJ2-7	-	CASSLLGGSYEQYF	TGTGCCAGCAGTCTTCTAGGGGGTTCCTACGAGCAGTACTTC
TRBV18	14	TRBD1	TRBJ1-4	few	CASSPRPGQEKLFF	TGTGCCAGCTCACCGCGGCCGGGACAGGAAAAACTGTTTTTT
TRBV6-5	14	TRBD1	TRBJ1-2	-	CASSYSGTAYGYTF	TGTGCCAGCAGTTACTCGGGGACAGCCTATGGCTACACCTTC
TRBV30	12	-	TRBJ1-3	-	CAWTGSGNTIYF	TGTGCCTGGACAGGCTCTGGAAACACCATATATTTT
TRBV27	13	-	TRBJ2-5	-	CASSLVAQETQYF	TGTGCCAGCAGTTTAGTGGCCCAAGAGACCCAGTACTTC
TRBV28	11	-	TRBJ2-1	-	CASSFNYEQFF	TGTGCCAGCAGCTTCAACTATGAGCAGTTCTTC
TRBV6-6	13	-	TRBJ2-5	-	CASSRTVQETQYF	TGTGCCAGCAGTAGGACAGTCCAAGAGACCCAGTACTTC
TRBV5-1	13	TRBD1	TRBJ2-7	-	CASWGQGIHEQYF	TGCGCCAGCTGGGGACAGGGGATCCACGAGCAGTACTTC
TRBV19	14	-	TRBJ1-6	once	CASRQTSYNSPLHF	TGTGCCAGTAGACAGACCTCCTATAATTCACCCCTCCACTTT
TRBV27	15	-	TRBJ1-5	-	CASSPAGRSNQPQHF	TGTGCCAGCAGTCCGGCGGGTCGTAGCAATCAGCCCCAGCATTTT
TRBV18	17	TRBD1	TRBJ1-2	once	CASSPGSGTGANYGYTF	TGTGCCAGCTCACCGGGGAGCGGGACAGGAGCTAACTATGGCTACACCTTC